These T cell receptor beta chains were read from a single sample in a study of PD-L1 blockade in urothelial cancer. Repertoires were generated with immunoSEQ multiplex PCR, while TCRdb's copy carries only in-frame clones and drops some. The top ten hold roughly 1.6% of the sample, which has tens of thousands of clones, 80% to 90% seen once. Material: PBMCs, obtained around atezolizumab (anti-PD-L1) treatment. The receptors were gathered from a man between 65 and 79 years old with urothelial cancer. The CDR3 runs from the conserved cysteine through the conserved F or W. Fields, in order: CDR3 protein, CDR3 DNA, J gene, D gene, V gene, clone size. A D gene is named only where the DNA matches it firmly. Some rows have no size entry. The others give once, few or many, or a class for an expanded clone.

CASSPELAGGGVAEETQYF,TGTGCCAGCTCACCAGAACTAGCGGGAGGAGGGGTCGCAGAGGAGACCCAGTACTTC,TRBJ2-5,TRBD2,TRBV18,-
CASSVTSGEKLFF,TGTGCCAGCAGCGTAACCTCGGGAGAAAAACTGTTTTTT,TRBJ1-4,-,TRBV9,-
CASSSGLAGGNEQFF,TGTGCCAGCAGTTCCGGACTAGCGGGAGGCAATGAGCAGTTCTTC,TRBJ2-1,TRBD2,TRBV27,-
CASSPPLTGAFNEQFF,TGTGCCAGCTCACCACCTCTGACGGGAGCTTTCAATGAGCAGTTCTTC,TRBJ2-1,-,TRBV18,-
CASSDGRGSGRDEQFF,TGTGCCAGCAGTGACGGTCGCGGGTCCGGGCGGGATGAGCAGTTCTTC,TRBJ2-1,-,TRBV6-4,-
CASSPRLAGGQETQYF,TGTGCCAGCAGCCCTAGGCTAGCGGGGGGGCAAGAGACCCAGTACTTC,TRBJ2-5,TRBD2,TRBV7-2,once
CASSDPNREEQFF,TGTGCCAGCAGTGACCCCAACCGGGAGGAGCAGTTCTTC,TRBJ2-1,-,TRBV6-4,-
CASSADRATSTDTQYF,TGTGCCAGCAGTGCGGACAGGGCCACTAGCACAGATACGCAGTATTTT,TRBJ2-3,TRBD1,TRBV2,-
CASSPFRTGRRTGELFF,TGTGCCAGCAGCCCGTTTCGGACAGGGCGGCGAACCGGGGAGCTGTTTTTT,TRBJ2-2,TRBD1,TRBV7-2,-
CASGQQGGTEAFF,TGTGCCAGCGGCCAACAGGGAGGGACTGAAGCTTTCTTT,TRBJ1-1,-,TRBV28,-
CASRGRRRTRWGYGYTF,TGTGCCAGCAGAGGGAGGCGTAGGACCAGGTGGGGCTATGGCTACACCTTC,TRBJ1-2,-,TRBV21-1,-
CASSQIGRGDSYEQYF,TGTGCCAGCAGTCAAATTGGGCGGGGGGACTCCTACGAGCAGTACTTC,TRBJ2-7,TRBD2,TRBV4-2,-
CASSGKGQRADTQYF,TGTGCCAGTAGTGGCAAGGGACAGAGGGCAGATACGCAGTATTTT,TRBJ2-3,TRBD1,TRBV19,-
CASTADRDGLQYF,TGTGCCAGCACTGCCGACAGAGACGGTCTGCAGTACTTC,TRBJ2-7,-,TRBV2,-
CASGPADNQPQHF,TGTGCTAGTGGACCGGCGGACAATCAGCCCCAGCATTTT,TRBJ1-5,-,TRBV12-5,-
CASSHGTSGSDEQFF,TGTGCCAGCAGTCACGGGACTAGCGGGAGTGATGAGCAGTTCTTC,TRBJ2-1,TRBD2,TRBV7-2,-
CASSPTGPDSGANVLTF,TGTGCCAGCTCACCGACAGGCCCAGACTCTGGGGCCAACGTCCTGACTTTC,TRBJ2-6,-,TRBV18,once
CASSFTVGSTNEKLFF,TGCGCCAGCAGCTTTACTGTGGGCTCAACTAATGAAAAACTGTTTTTT,TRBJ1-4,-,TRBV5-1,-
CASSDPMFRERPDTQYF,TGTGCCAGCAGCGATCCCATGTTTCGGGAGAGGCCAGATACGCAGTATTTT,TRBJ2-3,-,TRBV9,-
CASSYGGRAHEQYF,TGTGCCAGCAGTTACGGTGGCAGGGCCCACGAGCAGTACTTC,TRBJ2-7,-,TRBV6-5,-
CASSLGGNWPRDEQYF,TGTGCCAGCAGCTTGGGAGGTAACTGGCCTAGAGACGAGCAGTACTTC,TRBJ2-7,-,TRBV5-4,-
CASSFQRAASTDTQYF,TGTGCCAGCAGCTTCCAGCGGGCCGCTTCCACAGATACGCAGTATTTT,TRBJ2-3,-,TRBV7-2,-
CASSDARQVLLF,TGTGCCAGCAGTGACGCAAGACAGGTCCTCCTCTTC,TRBJ2-4,-,TRBV6-1,-
CASSLAGGAETQYF,TGTGCCAGCAGCTTGGCCGGAGGTGCTGAGACCCAGTACTTC,TRBJ2-5,-,TRBV5-4,few
CASILASGLGYYNEQFF,TGTGCCAGTATACTCGCTTCGGGGTTGGGGTACTACAATGAGCAGTTCTTC,TRBJ2-1,-,TRBV19,-
CASSVAGTHTGELFF,TGTGCCAGCAGCGTAGCGGGGACACACACCGGGGAGCTGTTTTTT,TRBJ2-2,-,TRBV9,few
CASRHSLTSGYHNEQFF,TGTGCCAGCAGGCATTCCCTGACTAGCGGTTACCACAATGAGCAGTTCTTC,TRBJ2-1,TRBD2,TRBV5-8,-
CASSGQGFNEQYF,TGTGCCAGCAGCGGACAGGGTTTCAACGAGCAGTACTTC,TRBJ2-7,TRBD1,TRBV9,-
CASSQEVQGARNEQFF,TGCGCCAGCAGCCAAGAAGTCCAGGGGGCTAGAAATGAGCAGTTCTTC,TRBJ2-1,TRBD1,TRBV4-3,-
CASSSGQLNQPQHF,TGTGCCAGCAGTTCCGGACAGCTTAATCAGCCCCAGCATTTT,TRBJ1-5,-,TRBV6-5,-
CASSETGDNTGELFF,TGTGCCAGCAGCGAAACGGGGGATAACACCGGGGAGCTGTTTTTT,TRBJ2-2,-,TRBV4-2,once
CASSLVTANTEAFF,TGTGCCAGCAGCTTAGTGACAGCGAACACTGAAGCTTTCTTT,TRBJ1-1,-,TRBV7-2,-
CASSFGGPWQSTDTQYF,TGCGCCAGCAGCTTCGGGGGGCCATGGCAAAGCACAGATACGCAGTATTTT,TRBJ2-3,-,TRBV5-1,-
CASRRAGETQYF,TGTGCCAGCAGAAGAGCAGGAGAGACCCAGTACTTC,TRBJ2-5,-,TRBV2,-
CASSLAWGGAQAFF,TGTGCCAGCAGCTTAGCGTGGGGGGGCGCTCAGGCTTTCTTT,TRBJ1-1,-,TRBV7-2,-
CAWSVLQTQYF,TGTGCCTGGAGTGTACTCCAGACCCAGTACTTC,TRBJ2-5,-,TRBV30,-
CASSPPGDRFYNEQFF,TGTGCCAGCTCACCCCCGGGGGACCGGTTCTACAATGAGCAGTTCTTC,TRBJ2-1,-,TRBV18,many
CASSSWTSGHNEQFF,TGTGCCAGCAGTTCCTGGACTAGCGGACACAATGAGCAGTTCTTC,TRBJ2-1,TRBD2,TRBV6-5,few
CASSHLRTSGRVRNEQFF,TGTGCCAGCAGCCACCTTAGGACTAGCGGGAGGGTTCGCAATGAGCAGTTCTTC,TRBJ2-1,TRBD2,TRBV16,-
CASSAGQGGTGELFF,TGTGCCAGCAGCGCCGGACAGGGAGGCACCGGGGAGCTGTTTTTT,TRBJ2-2,TRBD1,TRBV5-4,-
CASSDTGVAGELFF,TGTGCCAGCAGTGATACGGGAGTGGCCGGGGAGCTGTTTTTT,TRBJ2-2,-,TRBV6-1,-
CASRAGLDGTEAFF,TGTGCCAGCAGAGCGGGACTAGACGGGACTGAAGCTTTCTTT,TRBJ1-1,-,TRBV5-4,-
CASSSRSGRRRETQYF,TGTGCCAGCAGCTCCCGTAGCGGGAGGCGGCGGGAGACCCAGTACTTC,TRBJ2-5,TRBD2,TRBV11-1,-
CASSPYRDPNEKLFF,TGTGCCAGTAGTCCCTACAGGGACCCTAATGAAAAACTGTTTTTT,TRBJ1-4,-,TRBV19,-
CASSHEGGELYGYTF,TGCGCCAGCAGCCATGAGGGAGGGGAACTCTATGGCTACACCTTC,TRBJ1-2,-,TRBV4-1,few
CASRLAGGSYNEQFF,TGTGCCAGCAGGCTAGCGGGAGGATCCTACAATGAGCAGTTCTTC,TRBJ2-1,TRBD2,TRBV7-3,-
CASSRGDPGVATQYF,TGCGCCAGCAGCCGGGGAGACCCGGGGGTGGCTACGCAGTATTTT,TRBJ2-3,-,TRBV4-3,-
CASSLTGGNYEQYF,TGCGCCAGCAGCTTGACAGGGGGGAACTACGAGCAGTACTTC,TRBJ2-7,TRBD1,TRBV5-1,-
CASSRGVEENQPQHF,TGTGCCAGCAGTCGGGGGGTTGAGGAAAATCAGCCCCAGCATTTT,TRBJ1-5,-,TRBV6-5,-
CATSRGRGSDTGELFF,TGTGCCACCAGCAGAGGGAGAGGGTCGGACACCGGGGAGCTGTTTTTT,TRBJ2-2,-,TRBV15,-
CASSSISGRTDTQYF,TGTGCCAGCAGCTCCATTAGCGGGAGAACAGATACGCAGTATTTT,TRBJ2-3,TRBD2,TRBV7-6,-
CSVYRVEESNEKLFF,TGCAGCGTTTACAGGGTCGAGGAGTCTAATGAAAAACTGTTTTTT,TRBJ1-4,-,TRBV29-1,once
CASSPASLSTDTQYF,TGTGCCAGCAGCCCAGCTAGCCTTAGCACAGATACGCAGTATTTT,TRBJ2-3,-,TRBV9,-
CASSPSSTNEKLFF,TGTGCCAGCAGCCCCAGTTCAACTAATGAAAAACTGTTTTTT,TRBJ1-4,-,TRBV7-9,-
CASSRDGGSYEQYF,TGTGCCAGCAGTAGAGATGGGGGGTCCTACGAGCAGTACTTC,TRBJ2-7,-,TRBV7-2,once
CASSLRTGNTEAFF,TGTGCCAGCAGCCTAAGGACAGGGAACACTGAAGCTTTCTTT,TRBJ1-1,TRBD1,TRBV6-1,-
CASSPGTAPTNEKLFF,TGTGCCAGCAGCCCAGGGACAGCACCTACTAATGAAAAACTGTTTTTT,TRBJ1-4,TRBD1,TRBV9,-